These T cell receptor beta chains were read from a single sample in a study of blood T cell repertoires in COVID-19. Profiled with immunoSEQ multiplex PCR; TCRdb holds only in-frame clones, not every one. Of 90,000 to 150,000 clones in the sample, around 86% were seen once. Sequencing was performed on peripheral blood. The source is a man of 80 years or more with acute or convalescent COVID-19. CDR3s include the opening cysteine and the closing phenylalanine or tryptophan. The D gene is left open where the match is weak. Only part of the rows carry a size: once, few, many, or a class if the clone is expanded.

j_gene | v_gene | len | abundance | d_gene | CDR3nt | CDR3aa
TRBJ2-2 | TRBV9 | 17 | - | TRBD2 | TGTGCCAGCAGCGTAGTTCTAGCGGGAGCGAACACCGGGGAGCTGTTTTTT | CASSVVLAGANTGELFF
TRBJ1-3 | TRBV3-1/TRBV3-2 | 15 | - | - | TGTGCCAGCAGCCAGGCAGGCACCTCTGGAAACACCATATATTTT | CASSQAGTSGNTIYF
TRBJ1-2 | TRBV7-9 | 14 | - | TRBD1 | TGTGCCAGCAGCAGGACAGGGGGAGGGCATGGCTACACCTTC | CASSRTGGGHGYTF
TRBJ2-1 | TRBV18 | 15 | - | TRBD2 | TGTGCCAGCTCGGTGATGGCGGGGGGGTCCGGTGAGCAGTTCTTC | CASSVMAGGSGEQFF
TRBJ2-2 | TRBV5-1 | 15 | once | - | TGCGCCAGCACCACCTTGGGGGGTGACACCGGGGAGCTGTTTTTT | CASTTLGGDTGELFF
TRBJ1-2 | TRBV3-1/TRBV3-2 | 14 | - | - | TGTGCCAGCAGCCAAGATACGAGGCCCGAGGGCTACACCTTC | CASSQDTRPEGYTF
TRBJ2-7 | TRBV19 | 14 | once | TRBD1 | TGTGCCACCTCCCCCGAGACAGGGCCATACGAGCAGTACTTC | CATSPETGPYEQYF
TRBJ1-4 | TRBV3-1/TRBV3-2 | 15 | - | - | TGTGCCAGCAGCCTTAGACAGGCCCCTAATGAAAAACTGTTTTTT | CASSLRQAPNEKLFF
TRBJ1-2 | TRBV10-3 | 14 | - | TRBD1 | TGTGCCATCAGTGAAATGACAGGGACCTATGGCTACACCTTC | CAISEMTGTYGYTF
TRBJ1-1 | TRBV4-3 | 15 | - | - | TGCGCCAGCAGCCTGAGGTCCGATTCCAACACTGAAGCTTTCTTT | CASSLRSDSNTEAFF
TRBJ2-3 | TRBV30 | 13 | - | - | TGTGCCTGGAGTGCCCAGGGCACAGATACGCAGTATTTT | CAWSAQGTDTQYF
TRBJ2-5 | TRBV29-1 | 18 | - | TRBD1 | TGCAGCGTTGAACGCCTGCCCGGGACAGGGGGCCGGCGAGAGACCCAGTACTTC | CSVERLPGTGGRRETQYF
TRBJ1-6 | TRBV5-6 | 14 | - | TRBD1 | TGTGCCAGCAGCTTGGGGACAGGGGAATCACCCCTCCACTTT | CASSLGTGESPLHF